This passage covers 8 T cell receptor beta chains from one sample sequenced in a study of cytomegalovirus exposure and HLA in healthy donors. It was with 60 Vbeta and 13 Jbeta primers that the PCR ran. Profiling relied on immunoSEQ multiplex PCR, and the TCRdb table lists in-frame clones only, not all of them. Here the sample spans about 80,000 clones, roughly 80% being singletons. Input material: PBMCs. Receptor source: a woman aged 50 to 60 in good health and CMV-seropositive.

This clone was observed a few times. The CDR3, as DNA: TGTGCCACCAGCAGAGATAGCGGGGGAGCCAATGAGCAGTTCTTC. Translated: CATSRDSGGANEQFF. V and J are TRBV15 and TRBJ2-1; 9 bases match TRBD2. Germline trimming cut 0 bases from V and 6 bases from J; bases unmatched to any gene: 3. Germline V lookup: CDR1 LNHNV, CDR2 YYDKDF (reference sequence). The CDR3 has 15 residues.

This chain links TRBV5-5 with TRBJ2-1; 12 bases match TRBD2. With 5 bases clipped from V and 0 bases from J, the junction kept 9 bases outside the gene matches. In germline, CDR1 is SGHKS, CDR2 YYEKEE (reference sequence). This CDR3 is built from 18 residues. CDR3 loop: CASSQTSGSVPSYNEQFF. In DNA, the CDR3 is TGTGCCAGCAGTCAGACTAGCGGGAGCGTTCCCTCCTACAATGAGCAGTTCTTC.

This clone has only one observation. The chain couples TRBV7-3 to TRBJ1-1; TRBD1 agrees at 8 bases. V lost 5 bases to trimming and J lost 4 bases; unmatched junction nucleotides: 6. CDR1 SGHTA and CDR2 FQGTGA come from the germline V gene. The CDR3 extends over 14 amino acids. DNA of the CDR3: TGTGCCAGCAGCCCCAGGGGGCAGGGCACTGAAGCTTTCTTT. It yields the protein CASSPRGQGTEAFF. Full variable domain (outside the CDR3, taken from reference TRBV7-3 and TRBJ1-1): GAGVSQTPSNKVTEKGKYVELRCDPISGHTALYWYRQSLGQGPEFLIYFQGTGAADDSGLPNDRFFAVRPEGSVSTLKIQRTERGDSAVYLCASSPRGQGTEAFFGQGTRLTVV.

The genes are TRBV7-8 and TRBJ2-7, with 8 nucleotides matching TRBD2. Looked up from germline, CDR1 is SGHVS and CDR2 is FQNEAQ. The CDR3 runs 14 residues. The trim removed 5 bases at V and 6 bases at J, leaving 9 bases unmatched. The CDR3, as DNA: TGTGCCAGCAGCCCCCGGGAGGGGGGATCCGAGCAGTACGTC. It codes for CASSPREGGSEQYV.

The rearrangement uses TRBV10-1 and TRBJ2-2; TRBD2 might be the D (5 bases). Per the germline V gene, CDR1 is WNHNN and CDR2 is SYGVQD (reference sequence). V was shortened by 0 bases and J by 6 bases, with 17 bases between the two germline ends. This CDR3 region has 17 residues. The CDR3 bases are TGCGCCAGCAGTGAGTCTAGACTACCCCGTACCCCCGGGGAGCTGTTTTTT. Translation gives CASSESRLPRTPGELFF.

Only a few counts were recorded for this clone. The genes are TRBV20-1 and TRBJ2-7; D not resolved. V shed 2 bases and J shed 3 bases, with 5 bases lying between them. The CDR3 extends over 11 amino acids. The germline V gene encodes CDR1 DFQATT and CDR2 SNEGSKA (reference sequence). DNA for the CDR3: TGCAGTGCTAGATACGGCTACGAGCAGTACTTC. Amino acids: CSARYGYEQYF.

A word on this clone: At one end the junction does not follow the germline gene, possibly because of a read error. The V gene is TRBV7-7, the J gene TRBJ1-5; D is perhaps TRBD1 (5 bases). Germline CDR1 is SSHAT and CDR2 is FNYEAQ (reference sequence). The CDR3 is made up of 20 amino acids. CDR3 sequence (DNA): TGTGCTAGCAGCGTTGGGGGGGGGTTAGGGTCTCGAGGGAGCAATCAGCCCCAGCATTTT. This codes for CASSVGGGLGSRGSNQPQHF.

The chain carries TRBV5-1 and TRBJ2-3, with 13 nucleotides matching TRBD2. The ends lost 3 bases at V and 3 bases at J; junction bases unmatched: 10. The germline gives CDR1 SGHRS, CDR2 YFSETQ. The CDR3 is 18 amino acids. The CDR3 DNA follows: TGCGCCAGCAGCTCGGGACTAGCGGGATCCCGTGGTACAGATACGCAGTATTTT. Encoded protein: CASSSGLAGSRGTDTQYF.